The present TCR beta chain was sequenced within a study of beta chain features in type 1 diabetes (dated by TCRdb to between 2017 and 2018). For context, the study as a whole: Patients and healthy donors did not differ in mean age, gender distribution, total cell number or subset yield. Naive and central memory subsets were obtained from all 30 or so donors, but regulatory and stem cell-like memory subsets were isolated from only 8 patients and about 8 healthy donors. A total of some 110 million sorted cells were examined across all samples, and a strong correlation was observed between cell number per subset and RNA yield. In the study, recently diagnosed type 1 diabetes patients and matched healthy donors were compared on the TCRB repertoires of their sorted circulating CD4+ T cell subsets.

From the cysteine up to the phenylalanine, the CDR3 has a length of 10 residues. Only the CDR3 region is kept as DNA, spanning 30 bases read in frame from base 1. V loses 6 bases of germline sequence and J loses 8 bases, and the interval between the two ends is 10 bases. CDR1 and CDR2 were assigned from the germline V gene (reference sequence) as DFQATT and SNEGSKA. Each donor gave one peripheral blood draw, averaging approximately 0.11 L, which was collected into heparinised tubes. Using a panel that included CD45RO, CCR7, CD25, CD127, CD95 and CD27, naive, central memory, regulatory and stem cell-like memory CD4+ T cells were sorted on a BD FACSAria II. Purity was above 95% for every sorted population. PBMCs were separated immediately by Lymphoprep density gradient centrifugation and were stained directly, without being cultured. So that batch effects would be minimized, each experiment stained and sorted samples in pairs, pairing one healthy donor with one patient.

As regards this clone: The antigen it recognizes is unknown. No per-base quality is available; no much larger clone lies one base away. Other nucleotide sequences in the sample specify the same CDR3.

The High Capacity cDNA Reverse Transcription Kit was used to reverse transcribe all of the isolated RNA, meaning that expressed TCRB transcripts were what got sequenced. Deep immunoSEQ sequencing was applied to naive, central memory and regulatory T cell samples, giving an average of roughly 3.5 million total reads per sample. Sorted cells were lysed in RLT buffer and RNA was extracted with DNase-treated RNeasy Micro or Mini kits, depending on cell number. To prevent cross-contamination, every cell subset was processed on its own, while patient and healthy donor samples were processed together. The immunoSEQ multiplex PCR was used to amplify TCRB sequences from cDNA, generating 87-bp fragments that spanned the CDR3 region. Amplicons were sequenced on the Illumina HiSeq platform. The source study handled its data this way. PCR bias was corrected computationally using synthetic template baselines, and reads within Hamming distance 2 were collapsed, with unmergeable singletons discarded. Reads were aligned against IMGT to assign V, D and J genes, CDR3 length and insertions or deletions at six rearrangement sites. Within each subset, clonotype counts were normalized to the number of sorted cells before true diversity and Gini coefficients were calculated with the tcR R package. The overlap coefficient, calculated on TCRB nucleotide sequences, was used to measure repertoire sharing. Held by TCRdb, this immuneACCESS table contains in-frame sequences only and omits some clones. Under half of the omission traces to an unresolved V gene where checked; the cause of the rest is unknown. V and J calls and clone size follow that table, whereas D and trimming were derived from the DNA. This sample gives under 300,000 clones in total; about 30% of them show up just once. Of the sample, 3.5% to 4% falls within the top ten clones.

Overall study results and their limits: Because cDNA was sequenced instead of genomic DNA, highly expressing activated cells could be over-represented, though the groups showed no difference in activation or CD3 levels. At VDJ recombination sites, patients with type 1 diabetes made fewer insertions and deleted more nucleotides, a pattern implying thymic rearrangement abnormalities. PCR might favor shorter templates, but patient and control samples were amplified and corrected together, so any skew would affect both groups equally. Naive, central memory and regulatory TCRB repertoires appeared to be more similar among patients than among healthy donors. A moderate but significant shortening of TCRB CDR3 length was observed in type 1 diabetes patients in all four CD4+ subsets. Because the HLA sub-analyses included only small numbers of individuals, any influence of HLA type on TCRB rearrangement was left unresolved.

The chain was built from TRBV20-1 and TRBJ1-1; the D gene remains uncertain. The clonotype was recovered from a man aged 25 to 40 in good health. The sample taken for sequencing was central memory CD4+ T cells from blood. The CDR3 here reads CSARRTEAFF. The nucleotide sequence is TGCAGTGCCCGGAGGACCGAAGCTTTCTTT.